This T cell receptor beta chain was profiled in a study of shared clonotypes between healthy human individuals. V lost 4 bases to trimming and J lost 5 bases; unmatched junction nucleotides: 15. CDR3 length equals 18 residues. The germline V gene encodes CDR1 ENHRY and CDR2 SYGVKD. Findings and caveats of the study: Generation of non-shared clonotypes was less probable than generation of clonotypes shared by all four donors. The sharing of approximately 4.6% of naive CD4 clonotypes was seen across a few donors. A limitation of the genetic and exposure-history diversity represented arose from few donors.

About this clone itself: Its antigen remains unidentified.

Repertoires were generated with immunoSEQ multiplex PCR, while TCRdb's copy carries only in-frame clones and drops some. This sample has roughly 2.2 million clones; over 90% occur once, and the top ten carry 0.39%. The rearrangement links TRBV10-3 to TRBJ2-7; 12 bases agree with TRBD2. Sequencing was performed on naive CD4+ T cells from PBMCs. Subset defined: CD45RA+ positively selected. This sequence originates from a man aged 18 to 30 in good health. Some clones in this sample may be carry-over from other donors' samples. CDR3 nucleotides: TGTGCCATCAGTGGCCTAGCGGGAGGGCCTAGCTTTGTTCACGAGCAGTACTTC. This codes for CAISGLAGGPSFVHEQYF.